The rows below give T cell receptor beta chains drawn from one sample of a study of vaccination and CD4 T cells after COVID-19. One entry per CDR3 protein, called by TCRdb with MiXCR from the PCR reads. The profile shows under 25,000 distinct CDR3 sequences, roughly two thirds of them singletons. The antigens of these receptors remain unknown. Sequenced sample: CD4+ T cells from blood, cultured in vitro. Receptors originate from a human donor who had recovered from COVID-19. CDR3s include the opening cysteine and the closing phenylalanine or tryptophan. Each record gives: CDR3 length, J gene, clone size, V gene, D gene, CDR3 DNA, CDR3 protein. A D gene is named only where the DNA matches it firmly. Clone sizes are given selectively: once, few, many, or a class where the clone is expanded.

15 TRBJ1-4 - TRBV6-1 - TGTGCCAGCAGTGGGGGGACGGTCAGGGATGAAAAACTGTTTTTT CASSGGTVRDEKLFF
17 TRBJ2-5 - TRBV4-3 TRBD2 TGCGCCAGCAGCCAAGATCCCCCTAGCGGGAGCCAAGAGACCCAGTACTTC CASSQDPPSGSQETQYF
13 TRBJ2-7 - TRBV28 - TGTGCCAGCGGGACGGAGAGCCCCTACGAGCAGTACTTC CASGTESPYEQYF
16 TRBJ1-2 - TRBV10-2 - TGCGCCAGCGGGCCGGGGTCAATATACAGGGATAGGGGCTACACCTTC CASGPGSIYRDRGYTF
11 TRBJ1-2 - TRBV28 - TGTGCCTCACGGTTCACCTATGGCTACACCTTC CASRFTYGYTF
15 TRBJ1-2 few TRBV6-1 TRBD1 TGTGCCAGCATTCCGACCCGGACAGGGGAGAATGGCTACACCTTC CASIPTRTGENGYTF
14 TRBJ2-5 - TRBV6-4 TRBD2 TGTGCCAGCAGTGAGAGAGGCGGGAGTAAGACCCAGTACTTC CASSERGGSKTQYF
14 TRBJ1-2 - TRBV5-1 - TGCGCCAGCAGCTTGGTTGGTTGGGCGGATGGCTACACCTTC CASSLVGWADGYTF
20 TRBJ1-2 - TRBV28 TRBD1 TGTGCCAGCAGTTTATCCCGCGCGGGGGGTCCGACAGGGGAGGTCAAAACCTACACCTTC CASSLSRAGGPTGEVKTYTF
14 TRBJ2-1 - TRBV6-1 - TGTGCCTCCCAGCCCGGCAGGGTGGGCGATGAGCAGTTCTTC CASQPGRVGDEQFF
17 TRBJ1-1 - TRBV7-2 - TGTGCCAGCAGCTTAGCCTCCTGGGGGGTCAGGAACACTGAAGCTTTCTTT CASSLASWGVRNTEAFF
15 TRBJ1-5 - TRBV28 - TGTGCCAGCAGTTTAAGAGGGAGCCCTAATCAGCCCCAGCATTTT CASSLRGSPNQPQHF
11 TRBJ1-6 - TRBV28 - TGTGCCAGCAGTGACCTGTCACCCCTCCACTTT CASSDLSPLHF
14 TRBJ1-1 - TRBV28 - TGTGCCAGCGGGCAAGTTGTGGGGGGCGGGGGGGCTTTCTTT CASGQVVGGGGAFF
16 TRBJ2-5 - TRBV7-2 - TGTGCCAGCAGCACCCGGGCCCTGGCCCTCCAAGAGACCCAGTACTTC CASSTRALALQETQYF
11 TRBJ2-3 - TRBV7-2 - TGTGCCAGCAGCTTTGCTAATGCGCAGTATTTT CASSFANAQYF
13 TRBJ1-4 - TRBV30 - TGTGCCTGGAGTGTATTGGGCCGCGAAAAACTGTTTTTT CAWSVLGREKLFF
15 TRBJ1-6 - TRBV18 TRBD1 TGTGCCAGCTCATCACAGACAGGGGTATCATCACCCCTCCACTTT CASSSQTGVSSPLHF
15 TRBJ2-2 - TRBV19 TRBD1 TGTGCCATTAGGGACAGGGGAACCAATGCCGGGGAGCTGTTTTTT CAIRDRGTNAGELFF
15 TRBJ2-7 - TRBV5-4 TRBD2 TGTGCCAGCAGCTTGGGGGGACTAGACTCCTACGAGCAGTACTTC CASSLGGLDSYEQYF
13 TRBJ2-7 once TRBV11-2 - TGTGCCAGCAGCTCCCGACACCGCTACGAGCAGTACTTC CASSSRHRYEQYF
15 TRBJ1-5 - TRBV15 TRBD1 TGTGCCACCAGAGCCCGGACAGGGAGCAATCAGCCCCAGCATTTT CATRARTGSNQPQHF
15 TRBJ1-5 few TRBV11-2 - TGTGCCAGCAGCTTATCCGGGTTCGGCAATCAGCCCCAGCATTTT CASSLSGFGNQPQHF
15 TRBJ1-6 - TRBV6-2/TRBV6-3 TRBD1 TGTGCCAGCAACGTGGGACAGGGGAATAATTCACCCCTCCACTTT CASNVGQGNNSPLHF
16 TRBJ2-2 - TRBV20-1 TRBD1 TGCAGTGCTAGAGATTTTGGGACAGTGGCCCCCGGGGAGCTGTTTTTT CSARDFGTVAPGELFF
16 TRBJ1-2 - TRBV4-1 - TGCGCCAGCAGCCAGCAGGAGTTAGGGCCAACGTCGGGCTACACCTTC CASSQQELGPTSGYTF
14 TRBJ2-3 - TRBV20-1 TRBD2 TGCAGTGCAAGAAGCGGGACTAGCACAGATACGCAGTATTTT CSARSGTSTDTQYF
12 TRBJ2-1 - TRBV29-1 - TGCAGCGTTGGAGCAGGGAGAAATGAGCAGTTCTTC CSVGAGRNEQFF
13 TRBJ1-5 few TRBV6-2/TRBV6-3 - TGTGCCAGCAGTTCGCGGGGCAATCAGCCCCAGCATTTT CASSSRGNQPQHF
15 TRBJ2-5 - TRBV7-9 - TGTGCCAGCAGCTCACGATCGCAGGGCTTAGAGACCCAGTACTTC CASSSRSQGLETQYF
16 TRBJ1-5 - TRBV11-2 - TGTGCCAGCAGCTTAGAACCCGGGCTTAGCAATCAGCCCCAGCATTTT CASSLEPGLSNQPQHF
13 TRBJ1-5 - TRBV30 - TGTGCCTGGAGTCGGTCTCCGGATCAGCCCCAGCATTTT CAWSRSPDQPQHF
16 TRBJ2-2 - TRBV6-1 TRBD2 TGTGCCAGCAGAGTCCTAGCGGGAGGCGGGACCGGGGAGCTGTTTTTT CASRVLAGGGTGELFF
16 TRBJ1-2 - TRBV7-9 TRBD1 TGTGCCAGCAGCCATGCTGGGACAGAAGCTAACTATGGCTACACCTTC CASSHAGTEANYGYTF
15 TRBJ2-5 few TRBV7-2 - TGTGCCAGCAGCGTCACGACAGGACCGCAAGAGACCCAGTACTTC CASSVTTGPQETQYF
14 TRBJ1-2 few TRBV27 - TGTGCCAGCAGTTTGGGAACCCAGTCATCTGGCTACACCTTC CASSLGTQSSGYTF
15 TRBJ2-3 few TRBV6-2/TRBV6-3 - TGTGCCAGCAGTTACGGGCCCCAGGTCCCAGATACGCAGTATTTT CASSYGPQVPDTQYF
16 TRBJ2-2 - TRBV6-1 TRBD1 TGTGCCAGCAGACACTGGACAGGGGATGGCACCGGGGAGCTGTTTTTT CASRHWTGDGTGELFF
13 TRBJ2-3 - TRBV28 - TGTGCCAGCAGTATGACTAGCACAGATACGCAGTATTTT CASSMTSTDTQYF
14 TRBJ1-5 few TRBV20-1 - TGCAGTGCTAGACGGGTTGGGAGCAATCAGCCCCAGCATTTT CSARRVGSNQPQHF
14 TRBJ1-4 - TRBV6-1 - TGTGCCAGCAGCGGGACCCAGAGGGGGGAAAAACTGTTTTTT CASSGTQRGEKLFF
18 TRBJ2-5 - TRBV19 TRBD1 TGTGCCAGTAGTATAGTCGTCCCGGGACAGGGGGCCAGGGAGACCCAGTACTTC CASSIVVPGQGARETQYF
13 TRBJ1-6 - TRBV9 - TGTGCCAGCAGCGCCCAGGATTACTCACCCCTCCACTTT CASSAQDYSPLHF
15 TRBJ1-2 - TRBV21-1 - TGTGCCAGCAGCAAAGATACCGGGACACACTATGGCTACACCTTC CASSKDTGTHYGYTF
17 TRBJ2-3 - TRBV7-2 TRBD2 TGTGCCAGCAGTCCAGAAGGACTAGCGGGAGTTGTAGATACGCAGTATTTT CASSPEGLAGVVDTQYF
15 TRBJ2-2 - TRBV6-5 - TGTGCCAGCAGTTATGTGGGGGGCGGCACCGGGGAGCTGTTTTTT CASSYVGGGTGELFF
11 TRBJ1-3 few TRBV20-1 - TGCAGTTTTGGGGGGAGAAACACCATATATTTT CSFGGRNTIYF
15 TRBJ2-7 - TRBV7-9 - TGTGCCAGCAGCTTAGGGGCCATCACCTCCTACGAGCAGTACTTC CASSLGAITSYEQYF
13 TRBJ1-1 - TRBV27 TRBD1 TGTGCCAGCAGTTTATTGGACAGGGGGCTGGCTTTCTTT CASSLLDRGLAFF
15 TRBJ2-2 - TRBV6-1 TRBD2 TGTGCCAGCAGCCGACTAGCGGGAGCCTCCGGGGAGCTGTTTTTT CASSRLAGASGELFF
18 TRBJ2-3 - TRBV30 TRBD2 TGTGCCTGGAGTGTCGGGACTAGCGCCTTCGGGAGCACAGATACGCAGTATTTT CAWSVGTSAFGSTDTQYF
16 TRBJ2-5 few TRBV20-1 - TGCAGTGCTAGAGATGAAGGGGGAGTCGAGGGAGAGACCCAGTACTTC CSARDEGGVEGETQYF
15 TRBJ1-1 - TRBV7-9 - TGTGCCAGCAGCTTACAGGCAGCACTGAACACTGAAGCTTTCTTT CASSLQAALNTEAFF